The 25 T cell receptor beta chains reported below all come from one sample, sequenced in a study of cytomegalovirus exposure and HLA in healthy donors. TCRdb keeps only in-frame clones here, not all; method: immunoSEQ multiplex PCR. This table holds 160,000 or so clones, 88% found once. The material sequenced was PBMCs. Every receptor here comes from a man aged 18 to 30 in good health and CMV-seronegative.

The chain employs TRBV7-9 and TRBJ1-2; D is ambiguous. The CDR3 covers 14 residues. V lost 5 bases to trimming and J lost 2 bases, with 12 bases between them. CDR1 is SEHNR and CDR2 is FQNEAQ in the germline V gene (reference sequence). The CDR3 reads CASSQMAENYGYTF. CDR3 bases: TGTGCCAGCAGCCAGATGGCGGAGAACTATGGCTACACCTTC.

J is TRBJ2-7 and V is TRBV6-6; the D gene is possibly TRBD2 (5 bases). Trimming stripped 0 bases from V and 6 bases from J, with 9 bases between. The germline V gene encodes CDR1 MNHNY and CDR2 SVGAGI (reference sequence). The CDR3 loop spans 13 amino acids. The CDR3 here is CASSYSRAVEQYF. CDR3 nucleotide sequence: TGTGCCAGCAGTTACTCGAGGGCAGTCGAGCAGTACTTC.

For the CDR3, the DNA is TGTGCCACCAGCAGACAGGGGGTCGCGGTCCCGGGTAATGAAAAACTGTTTTTT. Amino acids: CATSRQGVAVPGNEKLFF. The chain employs TRBV15 and TRBJ1-4; 7 nucleotides match TRBD1. V dropped 2 bases and J dropped 4; count of bases not matched to a gene: 13. Germline V gene data show CDR1 as LNHNV and CDR2 as YYDKDF (reference sequence). This CDR3 comprises 18 residues. The complete variable domain, with remaining parts taken from reference TRBV15 and TRBJ1-4, reads DAMVIQNPRYQVTQFGKPVTLSCSQTLNHNVMYWYQQKSSQAPKLLFHYYDKDFNNEADTPDNFQSRRPNTSFCFLDIRSPGLGDTAMYLCATSRQGVAVPGNEKLFFGSGTQLSVL.

This chain links TRBV5-1 with TRBJ2-3; 7 bases fit TRBD1. The CDR3 has 14 residues. V was clipped by 3 bases and J by 4 bases; unmatched bases: 5. The germline CDR1 and CDR2 sequences are SGHRS and YFSETQ. The CDR3 DNA sequence: TGCGCCAGCAGCTATCGACAGGGATCAGATACGCAGTATTTT. Amino acid sequence: CASSYRQGSDTQYF.

The gene calls are TRBV7-2 and TRBJ2-5; maybe TRBD2 (5 bases). Germline V gene data show CDR1 as SGHTA and CDR2 as FQGNSA. The CDR3 runs 16 residues. The ends were cut back, 1 base at V and 0 bases at J, with 12 bases in the middle. CDR3 DNA sequence: TGTGCCAGCAGCTTAGTGGCGGAGGCGTACCAAGAGACCCAGTACTTC. Translated: CASSLVAEAYQETQYF.

The chain employs TRBV7-6 and TRBJ1-4; D is uncertain. Germline V gene data show CDR1 as SGHVS and CDR2 as FNYEAQ. V gave up 0 bases and J gave up 8 bases, with 13 bases separating them. This CDR3 spans 15 amino acids. In nucleotides, the CDR3 is TGTGCCAGCAGCTTAGCGTCCACAGTCAAAGAAAAACTGTTTTTT. Its protein product is CASSLASTVKEKLFF.

The rearrangement joins TRBV5-1 to TRBJ2-3; maybe TRBD1 (6 bases). Germline assignment: CDR1 SGHRS and CDR2 YFSETQ. This CDR3 has 15 amino acids. Trimming removed 7 bases from V and 6 bases from J, with 21 bases in between. The DNA for the CDR3 is TGCGCCAGCCAGAAAGGGGGTTTTTCAAGGGATACGCAGTATTTT. Translated: CASQKGGFSRDTQYF.

The chain links TRBV5-6 to TRBJ1-1; D gene unclear. Germline V gene data show CDR1 as SGHDT and CDR2 as YYEEEE. V was shortened by 1 base and J by 1 base, with 11 bases between the two germline ends. This CDR3 contains 15 residues. This chain's CDR3 is CASSLMAGPNTEAFF. Here the CDR3 DNA reads TGTGCCAGCAGCTTGATGGCGGGCCCGAACACTGAAGCTTTCTTT.

The chain links TRBV11-1 to TRBJ1-1, with D hard to call. The CDR3 loop spans 14 amino acids. V shed 1 base and J shed 6 bases, with 12 bases lying between them. Germline V gene sequence: CDR1 SGHAT, CDR2 FQDESV (reference sequence). Here the CDR3 DNA reads TGTGCCAGCAGCTTAGAGGCGGGAGCGGCTGAAGCTTTCTTT. This codes for CASSLEAGAAEAFF.

This sequence joins TRBV7-2 and TRBJ2-7, with 12 bases identical to TRBD2. The CDR3 runs to 16 residues. CDR1 SGHTA and CDR2 FQGNSA come from the germline V gene. V gave up 5 bases and J gave up 3 bases; unmatched junction bases: 8. CDR3 loop: CASSMTSGSGHYEQYF. In nucleotides, the CDR3 is TGTGCCAGCAGCATGACTAGCGGGAGTGGCCACTACGAGCAGTACTTC.

The chain has TRBV11-2 and TRBJ2-3, with D possibly being TRBD2 (6 bases). CDR1 is SGHAT and CDR2 is FQNNGV in the germline V gene. Trimming pared 1 base from V and 6 bases from J, leaving 8 bases between. CDR3 size: 13 residues. CDR3 residues: CASSLGGRDTQYF. The CDR3 nucleotides are TGTGCCAGCAGCTTAGGGGGGAGGGATACGCAGTATTTT.

V gene TRBV6-5 combines with J gene TRBJ1-1, with 7 bases fitting TRBD1. Losses at the gene ends were 2 bases for V and 3 bases for J; bases not matched to a gene: 6. This CDR3 is built from 15 residues. The germline CDR1 and CDR2 sequences are MNHEY and SVGAGI. CDR3: CASSYSRGGYTEAFF. CDR3 coding DNA: TGTGCCAGCAGTTACAGTCGAGGGGGCTACACTGAAGCTTTCTTT.

The rearrangement uses TRBV5-8 and TRBJ2-7, with D tentatively TRBD1 (6 bases). The CDR3 is made up of 13 amino acids. CDR1 is SGHTS and CDR2 is YDEGEE in the germline V gene. V was cut by 7 bases and J by 4 bases, with 15 bases left in between. The CDR3 protein is CASSPSGVYEQYV. In DNA, the CDR3 is TGTGCCAGCTCTCCCTCAGGGGTGTACGAGCAGTACGTC.

This chain uses TRBV28 with TRBJ1-5; the match to TRBD1 covers 8 bases. CDR3 size: 15 residues. Germline V CDR1 and CDR2: MDHEN, SYDVKM. With V trimmed by 5 bases and J by 3 bases, 6 bases remained unmatched. DNA of the CDR3: TGTGCCAGCAGTGATCAGGGGGCGTTCAATCAGCCCCAGCATTTT. This translates into CASSDQGAFNQPQHF. Full variable domain (missing parts from reference TRBV28 and TRBJ1-5): DVKVTQSSRYLVKRTGEKVFLECVQDMDHENMFWYRQDPGLGLRLIYFSYDVKMKEKGDIPEGYSVSREKKERFSLILESASTNQTSMYLCASSDQGAFNQPQHFGDGTRLSIL.

The chain is built from TRBV11-2 and TRBJ2-7; 7 bases match TRBD1. V lost 4 bases and J lost 2; bases outside the gene matches: 2. The CDR3 loop spans 13 amino acids. Germline loops: CDR1 SGHAT, CDR2 FQNNGV. The CDR3 sequence: CASSWTGTYEQYF. The CDR3 bases are TGTGCCAGCAGCTGGACAGGAACCTACGAGCAGTACTTC.

The chain carries TRBV28 and TRBJ2-2; D is unresolved. Per germline, CDR1 MDHEN and CDR2 SYDVKM. CDR3 length: 13 residues. V lost 3 bases and J 5 bases, leaving 7 bases between the germline ends. The CDR3 DNA follows: TGTGCCAGCAGTTTTGTCGGGACCGGGGAGCTGTTTTTT. Protein product: CASSFVGTGELFF. The variable domain in full, with the rest retrieved from reference TRBV28 and TRBJ2-2, is DVKVTQSSRYLVKRTGEKVFLECVQDMDHENMFWYRQDPGLGLRLIYFSYDVKMKEKGDIPEGYSVSREKKERFSLILESASTNQTSMYLCASSFVGTGELFFGEGSRLTVL.

This clone was seen a single time. The chain couples TRBV7-6 to TRBJ2-5; D gene ambiguous. Germline V gives CDR1 SGHVS, CDR2 FNYEAQ. The V end lost 3 bases, the J end lost 1 base, and 9 bases lay between the germline ends. The CDR3 is made up of 14 amino acids. CDR3 bases: TGTGCCAGCAGCTTGTGGAGTTCCCAAGAGACCCAGTACTTC. Amino acids: CASSLWSSQETQYF.

The V call is TRBV19, the J call TRBJ1-5, with D unresolved. V lost 3 bases to trimming and J lost 4 bases, with 7 bases between them. The CDR3 runs 13 residues. Germline CDR1 and CDR2: LNHDA and SQIVND (reference sequence). Written as DNA, the CDR3 is TGTGCCAGTAGTATGCAGGCTAATCAGCCCCAGCATTTT. Its protein is CASSMQANQPQHF.

This clone came up once. The chain carries TRBV7-2 and TRBJ1-4; 7 bases agree with TRBD1. Losses at the gene ends were 0 bases for V and 8 bases for J; bases not matched to a gene: 6. Germline V gene lookup returns CDR1 SGHTA and CDR2 FQGNSA. CDR3 size: 15 residues. The CDR3 DNA reads TGTGCCAGCAGCTTAGCCGGGACAGAATTAGAAAAACTGTTTTTT. Its protein product is CASSLAGTELEKLFF.

This clone was detected only a few times. V and J are TRBV5-1 and TRBJ2-2; 9 bases map to TRBD1. CDR1 SGHRS and CDR2 YFSETQ come from the germline V gene. Germline trimming cut 7 bases from V and 1 base from J; bases unmatched to any gene: 2. CDR3 size: 14 residues. CDR3 protein: CASWGQGNTGELFF. CDR3 sequence (DNA): TGCGCCAGCTGGGGACAGGGGAACACCGGGGAGCTGTTTTTT.

The V and J genes are TRBV2 and TRBJ2-3; D ambiguous. V was clipped by 4 bases and J by 4 bases, with 3 bases between them. Germline lookup yields CDR1 SNHLY and CDR2 FYNNEI. The CDR3 contains 11 residues. This CDR3 is CASSVSDTQYF. As DNA, the CDR3 is TGTGCCAGCAGTGTATCAGATACGCAGTATTTT.

The count of this clone is one. The chain carries TRBV5-6 and TRBJ2-1, with D perhaps TRBD2 (5 bases). Germline V CDR1 and CDR2: SGHDT, YYEEEE. V was shortened by 1 base and J by 2 bases, with 13 bases between the two germline ends. This CDR3 comprises 16 residues. This CDR3 is CASSLSSERAYNEQFF. The CDR3 coding sequence is TGTGCCAGCAGCTTGAGCTCAGAGAGGGCCTACAATGAGCAGTTCTTC.

The chain employs TRBV10-1 and TRBJ2-1; no reliable D call. V shed 2 bases and J shed 8 bases, with 4 bases lying between them. There are 11 residues in the CDR3. The germline CDR1 and CDR2 sequences are WNHNN and SYGVQD (reference sequence). The CDR3 DNA reads as TGCGCCAGCAGTGAGGGCCATGAGCAGTTCTTC. Translated, it gives CASSEGHEQFF.

The chain couples TRBV6-5 to TRBJ1-2; D is uncertain. CDR1 is MNHEY, CDR2 SVGAGI, per germline. CDR3 length: 11 residues. Trimming left V 4 bases short and J 8 bases short, with 8 bases between. The CDR3 region is CASSSGEGYTF. CDR3 DNA: TGTGCCAGCAGTTCCGGGGAGGGCTACACCTTC.

DNA for the CDR3: TGTGCCAGTGCCTCCGGGACTAGCGCCGACAATGAGCAGTTCTTC. It encodes CASASGTSADNEQFF. V and J are TRBV19 and TRBJ2-1; TRBD2 matches 10 bases. Germline assignment: CDR1 LNHDA and CDR2 SQIVND (reference sequence). This CDR3 comprises 15 residues. V gave up 8 bases and J gave up 5 bases; unmatched junction bases: 9. The full variable domain, its missing parts supplied by reference TRBV19 and TRBJ2-1, is DGGITQSPKYLFRKEGQNVTLSCEQNLNHDAMYWYRQDPGQGLRLIYYSQIVNDFQKGDIAEGYSVSREKKESFPLTVTSAQKNPTAFYLCASASGTSADNEQFFGPGTRLTVL.